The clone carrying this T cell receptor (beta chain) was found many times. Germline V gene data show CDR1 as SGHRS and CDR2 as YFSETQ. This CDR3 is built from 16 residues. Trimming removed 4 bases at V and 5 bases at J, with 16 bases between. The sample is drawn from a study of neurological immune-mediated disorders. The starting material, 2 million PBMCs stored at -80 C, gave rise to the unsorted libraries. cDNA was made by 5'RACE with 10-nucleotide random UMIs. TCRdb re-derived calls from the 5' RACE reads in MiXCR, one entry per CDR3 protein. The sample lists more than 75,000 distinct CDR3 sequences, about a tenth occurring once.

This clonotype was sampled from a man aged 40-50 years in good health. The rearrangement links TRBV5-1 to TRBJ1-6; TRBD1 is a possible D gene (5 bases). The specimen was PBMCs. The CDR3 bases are TGCGCCAGCAGCCCCGGTGGGGGATCTGATAATTCACCCCTCCACTTT. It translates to CASSPGGGSDNSPLHF.